This T cell receptor beta chain was retrieved from a study of preoperative IRX-2 immunotherapy in early breast cancer. Germline V gene data show CDR1 as MNHEY and CDR2 as SMNVEV (reference sequence). This CDR3 region has 17 residues. The junction had 12 bases not matched to a gene; V was cut back by 3 bases and J by 3 bases. The treatment is: preoperative locoregional IRX-2 cytokine immunotherapy. Samples came from a phase Ib trial of preoperative locoregional IRX-2 cytokine immunotherapy. The table came from immunoSEQ multiplex PCR; TCRdb's copy has only in-frame clones and leaves some out. The data contain 95,000 to 100,000 clones, roughly 89% of them singletons. This clone is a singleton in its sample.

The starting material was tumor tissue, obtained after IRX-2 immunotherapy. The sequence was obtained from a human donor with breast cancer. The genes are TRBV27 and TRBJ2-7; 9 bases fit TRBD2. The CDR3 region has the DNA TGTGCCAGCAGTTTCCCACTAGGGCTAGCGGGAAACTACGAGCAGTACTTC. Residues: CASSFPLGLAGNYEQYF.